Each of the 22 T cell receptor beta chains below was sequenced from the same sample in a study of blood T cell repertoires in COVID-19. Sequencing was performed with immunoSEQ multiplex PCR; in TCRdb, only in-frame clones are kept and a portion is missing. The repertoire has roughly 35,000 clones, roughly 80% of them found once; the top ten carry 25% to 30%. What was sequenced was peripheral blood. These receptor sequences come from a man at least 80 years old with active or convalescent COVID-19.

This clone was seen once. The chain couples TRBV4-3 to TRBJ2-7, with 10 bases fitting TRBD2. Germline V gene data show CDR1 as LGHNA and CDR2 as YSLEER. Losses at the gene ends were 1 base for V and 4 bases for J; bases not matched to a gene: 7. The CDR3 sequence is 16 residues long. DNA for the CDR3: TGCGCCAGCAGCCAAGGGGTGTCTAGCGGGGGTTACGAGCAGTACTTC. Translation: CASSQGVSSGGYEQYF.

The chain combines TRBV12-5 with TRBJ2-7, with D possibly TRBD1 on 5 matching bases. This CDR3 is built from 15 residues. The germline V and J ends were trimmed by 6 bases and 2 bases, with 17 bases remaining between them. In germline, CDR1 is LGHNT, CDR2 FRNRAP. The CDR3 here is CASGIQTVKTYEQYF. CDR3 nucleotide sequence: TGTGCTAGTGGAATTCAGACAGTCAAGACCTACGAGCAGTACTTC.

Note on this clone: Other nucleotide sequences from this sample produce the same CDR3. The chain recombines TRBV12-5 with TRBJ2-7; the match to TRBD2 covers 15 bases. The J segment lost 3 bases and the V segment lost 6 bases, leaving 9 bases of the junction unmatched. CDR3 length equals 17 residues. From germline, CDR1 is LGHNT and CDR2 FRNRAP. For the CDR3, the DNA is TGTGCTAGTGGGCGGACTAGCGGGGGGGCCGGGGTCTACGAGCAGTACTTC. This codes for CASGRTSGGAGVYEQYF.

The gene calls are TRBV25-1 and TRBJ2-7, with 10 bases identical to TRBD2. V shed 6 bases, J shed 4 bases, and the junction held 15 bases outside the gene matches. Germline lookup yields CDR1 MGHDK and CDR2 SYGVNS. The CDR3 is 17 residues long. For the CDR3, the DNA is TGTGCCAGCAGGGGTTTGGGGCGAGCGGGAGGGCCTTACGAGCAGTACTTC. Protein: CASRGLGRAGGPYEQYF.

V and J are TRBV29-1 and TRBJ2-1, with D possibly being TRBD2 (5 bases). CDR3 size: 13 residues. With 6 bases removed from V and 3 bases from J, the gap between germline ends came to 12 bases. CDR1 and CDR2 (germline): SQVTM, ANQGSEA. The CDR3 protein is CSVLKAVYNEQFF. CDR3 DNA: TGCAGCGTCCTTAAAGCGGTCTACAATGAGCAGTTCTTC.

The V and J genes are TRBV5-1 and TRBJ2-3; 8 bases match TRBD1. With V trimmed by 3 bases and J by 4 bases, 7 bases remained unmatched. The CDR3 has 15 amino acids. Germline V gene data show CDR1 as SGHRS and CDR2 as YFSETQ. In DNA form, the CDR3 reads TGCGCCAGCAGCTACGGGGACAGGACCCCAGATACGCAGTATTTT. This encodes CASSYGDRTPDTQYF. The full variable domain, with the rest looked up from reference TRBV5-1 and TRBJ2-3, is KAGVTQTPRYLIKTRGQQVTLSCSPISGHRSVSWYQQTPGQGLQFLFEYFSETQRNKGNFPGRFSGRQFSNSRSEMNVSTLELGDSALYLCASSYGDRTPDTQYFGPGTRLTVL.

The V and J genes are TRBV7-3 and TRBJ2-5, with 8 bases fitting TRBD2. Trimming removed 5 bases from V and 5 bases from J; junction bases left unmatched: 7. In germline, CDR1 is SGHTA, CDR2 FQGTGA. The CDR3 is 14 residues long. CDR3: CASSPGGRSETQYF. Here the CDR3 DNA reads TGTGCCAGCAGCCCGGGGGGGCGGTCGGAGACCCAGTACTTC.

This sequence joins TRBV6-2 or TRBV6-3 and TRBJ2-6; D might be TRBD1 (6 bases). Germline V gives CDR1 MNHEY, CDR2 SVGEGT. Trimming took 2 bases from V and 1 from J, leaving 18 bases between them. This CDR3 comprises 19 residues. The CDR3 DNA sequence: TGTGCCAGCAGTTACCTCAGGGGCGCGGTTGTATCTGGGGCCAACGTCCTGACTTTC. Protein product: CASSYLRGAVVSGANVLTF.

V and J are TRBV7-2 and TRBJ2-3; no definite D call. V was trimmed by 1 base and J by 6 bases, leaving 5 bases between them. In germline, CDR1 is SGHTA, CDR2 FQGNSA. The CDR3 contains 12 residues. The CDR3 DNA reads as TGTGCCAGCAGCTTAGACCAGGATACGCAGTATTTT. Amino acids: CASSLDQDTQYF.

This clone was found once. The J gene is TRBJ1-4, the V gene TRBV5-5; TRBD1 agrees at 10 bases. Germline V CDR1 and CDR2: SGHKS, YYEKEE (reference sequence). J lost 0 bases, V lost 1 base, and 3 bases had no gene match. There are 17 residues in the CDR3. CDR3 DNA sequence: TGTGCCAGCAGCTTGATGACAGGGGGCACAACTAATGAAAAACTGTTTTTT. Amino acid sequence: CASSLMTGGTTNEKLFF.

The V call is TRBV7-9, the J call TRBJ2-2; 12 positions match TRBD1. This CDR3 has 17 amino acids. V gave up 5 bases and J gave up 7 bases; unmatched junction bases: 11. Germline V gene lookup returns CDR1 SEHNR and CDR2 FQNEAQ (reference sequence). The CDR3 loop reads CASSTPPGQGAGGELFF. The CDR3 nucleotides read TGTGCCAGCAGCACCCCCCCGGGACAGGGGGCAGGCGGGGAGCTGTTTTTT.

This chain uses TRBV7-2 with TRBJ1-3, with TRBD1 matching over 8 bases. The CDR3 is 17 amino acids. V shed 5 bases and J 0 bases; nucleotides not matched to a gene: 9. The germline gives CDR1 SGHTA, CDR2 FQGNSA. The CDR3 DNA reads TGTGCCAGCAGCCGGGACAGGCCCTTTGACTCTGGAAACACCATATATTTT. Encoded protein: CASSRDRPFDSGNTIYF.

J is TRBJ1-2 and V is TRBV5-4, with D possibly being TRBD1 (6 bases). Trimming removed 0 bases from V and 0 bases from J, with 12 bases in between. CDR1 and CDR2 from the germline V gene are SGHNT and YYREEE (reference sequence). The CDR3 totals 16 residues. For the CDR3, the DNA is TGTGCCAGCAGCTTGGGGGGGCGGCTTTCTAACTATGGCTACACCTTC. Translation gives CASSLGGRLSNYGYTF.

This clone was observed a few times. Sequence at one end of the junction differs from germline and may be a read error. Within the sample, other DNA sequences also encode this same CDR3. The V gene is TRBV6-1, the J gene TRBJ1-1; tentative D call: TRBD1 (6 bases). There are 13 residues in the CDR3. The germline CDR1 and CDR2 sequences are MNHNS and SASEGT. In nucleotides, the CDR3 is TGTGCCAGCAGTGACCCCGGGGACACCGAAGCTTTCTTT. Encoded protein: CASSDPGDTEAFF.

The chain uses TRBV27 and TRBJ2-7; D possibly corresponds to TRBD2 (6 bases). CDR1 is MNHEY and CDR2 is SMNVEV in the germline V gene (reference sequence). Trimming shortened V by 3 bases and J by 0 bases, and 9 bases separated the two germline ends. The CDR3 is 14 amino acids. CDR3 in amino acids: CASSLGLYSYEQYF. The CDR3, as DNA: TGTGCCAGCAGTTTGGGACTTTACTCCTACGAGCAGTACTTC.

The CDR3 protein is CAWSPGQGRNTIYF. CDR3 bases: TGTGCCTGGAGTCCGGGACAGGGGAGAAACACCATATATTTT. V and J are TRBV30 and TRBJ1-3, with 10 bases identical to TRBD1. V shed 2 bases, J shed 5 bases, and the junction held 3 bases outside the gene matches. Germline lookup yields CDR1 GTSNPN and CDR2 SVGIG (reference sequence). This CDR3 has 14 amino acids.

This rearrangement joins TRBV3-1 (or the pseudogene TRBV3-2) to TRBJ1-1; D remains ambiguous. CDR3 length equals 13 residues. V shed 1 base and J shed 3 bases, with 6 bases lying between them. Germline V CDR1 and CDR2: LGHDT, YNNKEL (reference sequence). CDR3 DNA sequence: TGTGCCAGCAGCCAAGGAGGAGACACTGAAGCTTTCTTT. Translation gives CASSQGGDTEAFF.

This sequence joins TRBV7-2 and TRBJ2-1; 7 bases fit TRBD2. The J segment lost 4 bases and the V segment lost 6 bases, leaving 9 bases of the junction unmatched. This CDR3 contains 15 residues. Germline loops: CDR1 SGHTA, CDR2 FQGNSA. This chain's CDR3 is CASSRTSEPYNEQFF. In DNA form, the CDR3 reads TGTGCCAGCAGTCGTACTAGCGAACCGTACAATGAGCAGTTCTTC.

The table lists this clone with a count of one. V usage is TRBV6-5 and J usage is TRBJ1-2; TRBD1 might be the D (5 bases). This CDR3 region has 15 residues. Trimming took off 0 bases at V and 0 bases at J, with 8 bases between the two ends. The germline V gene encodes CDR1 MNHEY and CDR2 SVGAGI. CDR3 nucleotides: TGTGCCAGCAGTTACTCGCCGGGGGCTAACTATGGCTACACCTTC. Protein: CASSYSPGANYGYTF.

This clone has more than one count but fewer than ten. This chain uses TRBV9 with TRBJ2-1, with 7 bases that match TRBD1. V was clipped by 0 bases and J by 7 bases; unmatched bases: 4. Germline assignment: CDR1 SGDLS and CDR2 YYNGEE. The CDR3 is 14 amino acids. This CDR3 is CASSVANRGNEQFF. CDR3 bases: TGTGCCAGCAGCGTAGCGAACAGGGGAAATGAGCAGTTCTTC.

The V and J genes are TRBV6-5 and TRBJ1-6, with D tentatively TRBD1 (6 bases). With 0 bases removed from V and 10 bases from J, the gap between germline ends came to 13 bases. Germline lookup yields CDR1 MNHEY and CDR2 SVGAGI. The CDR3 covers 15 residues. The CDR3 here is CASSYSEGGGSPLHF. DNA of the CDR3: TGTGCCAGCAGTTACTCAGAGGGTGGGGGCTCACCCCTCCACTTT.

This clone was counted between two and nine times. V usage is TRBV6-5 and J usage is TRBJ2-7, with 8 bases identical to TRBD2. V gave up 2 bases and J gave up 7 bases; unmatched junction bases: 10. This CDR3 region has 15 residues. In germline, CDR1 is MNHEY, CDR2 SVGAGI. CDR3 region: CASSYRREGVEEQYF. The CDR3 DNA is TGTGCCAGCAGTTACCGACGGGAGGGAGTGGAAGAGCAGTACTTC.